This T cell receptor beta chain came from a study of blood T cell repertoires in COVID-19 (dated by TCRdb to the early 2020s). Notes on the research overall: Collaborator samples came from the United States, Italy and Spain and covered acute and convalescent phases of COVID-19. The prospective study material was composed of cDNA or gDNA derived from T cells, B-cell-depleted T cells, or PBMCs. Deeply sampled blood TCRbeta repertoires from subjects exposed to, actively infected with, or recovered from COVID-19 were included in the dataset. The repertoires were released in a freely available public database intended as a resource for research on the immune response to SARS-CoV-2. The samples were drawn from two sources: the first 160 participants of the ongoing ImmuneRACE study, and 1,200 or so subjects contributed by 6 global collaborators. Nearly every sample came with metadata listing a de-identified subject ID, COVID-19 status, age in years and sex. Where available, HLA class I and class II types were taken from metadata supplied by the sample provider and were not determined by assay-based typing. Beyond this particular receptor, the publication reports: How much clinical and demographic metadata was included differed by source and by participant, and the metadata was provided uncurated.

In the germline V gene, CDR1 corresponds to SNHLY and CDR2 to FYNNEI. The junction carries 15 bases between V and J, which are trimmed by 4 bases and 9 bases respectively. The CDR3 starts with the cysteine, ends with the phenylalanine, and has 13 residues. The entry retains the CDR3 DNA only, 39 bases that are in frame from base 1. At one collaborating source in Seattle, patients were enrolled during active infection and were followed longitudinally through the course of disease. The collaborating institutions used their own protocols to collect whole blood in K2EDTA tubes. Collaborator samples were shipped for TCRbeta analysis as frozen whole blood, isolated PBMCs, or DNA extracted from either sample type. Turning to this clone: It lacks a known antigen. Base qualities are not recorded, but no much larger clone differs from it by a single base.

TCRbeta CDR3 regions were amplified from genomic DNA using the immunoSEQ Assay, a bias-controlled multiplex PCR. The source study handled its data this way. Within the assay, amplification of reference gene primers was used to estimate how many nucleated cells each sample contained. Sequence reads were collapsed and filtered to measure the absolute abundance of every unique TCRbeta CDR3 rearrangement. For each sample, productive Simpson clonality was calculated as the square root of Simpson's diversity index across productive rearrangements. The table comes from immuneACCESS by way of TCRdb, which keeps in-frame sequences with V and J called. Part of the clones is missing from these tables; in studies checked, under half for an unresolved V gene and the rest for unknown reasons. The V and J calls and clone size were taken over from that table, and D and trimming were inferred from the DNA. The sample includes over 150,000 clones, with roughly 93% observed a single time. The ten most abundant clones make up roughly 5.3% of the sample.

The chain was built from TRBV2 and TRBJ2-5; no D segment can be confidently identified. The sequenced sample was peripheral blood. The receptor was derived from a man younger than 30 with COVID-19, enrolled during active disease. The encoded CDR3 is CASSVSSEVAQYF. The nucleotide sequence is given as TGTGCCAGCAGTGTGTCTAGTGAGGTGGCCCAGTACTTC.